These T cell receptor beta chains were read from a single sample in a study of regulatory T cells in long-lasting Graves disease. TCRdb processed the multiplex PCR reads anew with MiXCR; each CDR3 protein has one entry. Among more than 650,000 distinct CDR3 sequences listed, 30% were seen once. Sequenced here: peripheral blood mononuclear cells (PBMCs), sampled when the disease was refractory, from a patient treated with antithyroid drugs. The receptors derive from a female donor with Graves disease. Each CDR3 is given with its conserved first and last residue. D genes are given only for firm matches. Clone size is not always given. Where it is, it says once, few, many or a class for expanded clones.

D gene,V gene,J gene,clone size,CDR3 protein,CDR3 DNA
TRBD2,TRBV6-2/TRBV6-3,TRBJ2-2,few,CASSPSGGGRYTGELFF,TGTGCCAGCAGTCCCTCCGGGGGGGGCCGGTACACCGGGGAGCTGTTTTTT
TRBD2,TRBV30,TRBJ2-7,few,CAWTRDYDEQYF,TGTGCCTGGACAAGGGACTACGACGAGCAGTACTTC
NA,TRBV28,TRBJ1-2,NA,CASSSRGGPGYGYTF,TGCGCCAGCAGCAGCCGGGGGGGGCCGGGCTATGGCTACACCTTC
NA,TRBV12-3/TRBV12-4,TRBJ1-1,many,CASSFRPTNTEAFF,TGTGCCAGCAGTTTCCGACCGACGAACACTGAAGCTTTCTTT
TRBD1,TRBV12-5,TRBJ1-1,few,CASGTGGIAEAFF,TGTGCTAGTGGGACAGGGGGCATCGCTGAAGCTTTCTTT
TRBD1,TRBV5-1,TRBJ2-7,NA,CASSLATGLNEQYF,TGCGCCAGCAGCTTGGCGACAGGGCTCAACGAGCAGTACTTC
NA,TRBV27,TRBJ1-2,many,CASSTTATGHRGYTF,TGTGCCAGCAGTACAACTGCCACCGGGCATCGGGGCTACACCTTC
NA,TRBV14,TRBJ2-7,NA,CASSQGSGFSYEQYF,TGTGCCAGCAGCCAAGGCAGCGGGTTCTCCTACGAGCAGTACTTC
TRBD1,TRBV19,TRBJ1-2,NA,CASSIAGQGNYGYTF,TGTGCCAGTAGTATTGCGGGACAGGGAAACTATGGCTACACCTTC
TRBD1,TRBV20-1,TRBJ2-2,few,CSARDGTGWTGELFF,TGCAGTGCTAGAGATGGGACAGGGTGGACCGGGGAGCTGTTTTTT
NA,TRBV10-2,TRBJ1-5,NA,CASSESGGAGQPQHF,TGCGCCAGCAGTGAGTCAGGGGGGGCGGGACAGCCCCAGCATTTT
TRBD1,TRBV13,TRBJ1-2,few,CASSLGQGADGYTF,TGTGCCAGCAGCTTAGGACAGGGGGCGGATGGCTACACCTTC
NA,TRBV6-2/TRBV6-3,TRBJ1-6,NA,CASSSGGPYNSPLYF,TGTGCCAGCAGCTCGGGGGGCCCCTATAATTCACCCCTCTACTTT
TRBD1,TRBV5-1,TRBJ1-2,NA,CASSIGTGKGYTF,TGCGCCAGCAGCATAGGGACAGGGAAAGGCTACACCTTC
NA,TRBV18,TRBJ1-2,few,CASSSPGHRANYGYTF,TGTGCCAGCTCATCGCCCGGACACCGAGCTAACTATGGCTACACCTTC
NA,TRBV7-2,TRBJ2-7,many,CASSLGKDTAYEQYF,TGTGCCAGCAGCTTAGGCAAGGACACCGCCTACGAGCAGTACTTC
TRBD1,TRBV2,TRBJ2-5,NA,CASSHSSGQEETQYF,TGTGCCAGCAGTCATTCTTCGGGACAGGAGGAGACCCAGTACTTC
NA,TRBV7-3,TRBJ1-2,few,CASSPIRRMASDGYTF,TGTGCCAGCAGTCCAATCAGGCGTATGGCGTCGGATGGCTACACCTTC
NA,TRBV30,TRBJ1-1,few,CAWSPTSYVGAFF,TGTGCCTGGAGTCCCACGTCGTACGTCGGGGCTTTCTTT
NA,TRBV6-2/TRBV6-3,TRBJ1-1,few,CASSYSRRDTEAFF,TGTGCCAGCAGTTACTCGCGGAGGGACACTGAAGCTTTCTTT
NA,TRBV10-3,TRBJ2-2,few,CAISESPGVTGELFF,TGTGCCATCAGTGAGTCACCGGGAGTCACCGGGGAGCTGTTTTTT
NA,TRBV2,TRBJ1-4,NA,CASSELSEKLFF,TGTGCCAGCAGTGAATTGTCCGAAAAACTGTTTTTT
NA,TRBV14,TRBJ2-5,NA,CASSQVQGHQTQYF,TGTGCCAGCAGCCAAGTGCAGGGTCACCAGACCCAGTACTTC
NA,TRBV9,TRBJ2-1,NA,CASSVKWNNEQFF,TGTGCCAGCAGCGTTAAGTGGAACAATGAGCAGTTCTTC
NA,TRBV12-3/TRBV12-4,TRBJ1-5,NA,CASQRAGAYQPQHF,TGTGCCTCGCAAAGGGCCGGGGCTTATCAGCCCCAGCATTTT
TRBD2,TRBV5-1,TRBJ2-7,few,CASSLDRGDLPSYEQYF,TGCGCCAGCAGCTTAGACCGGGGGGACCTCCCCTCCTACGAGCAGTACTTC
NA,TRBV5-4,TRBJ1-1,NA,CASSPLTPNTEAFF,TGTGCCAGCAGCCCCCTGACACCGAACACTGAAGCTTTCTTT
NA,TRBV19,TRBJ1-1,NA,CASEMNTEAFF,TGTGCCTCCGAGATGAACACTGAAGCTTTCTTT
NA,TRBV20-1,TRBJ2-5,NA,CSAGPAAYRETQYF,TGCAGTGCTGGCCCAGCGGCGTACCGAGAGACCCAGTACTTC
NA,TRBV28,TRBJ1-5,few,CASSQQPSNQPQHF,TGTGCCAGCAGCCAACAACCGAGCAATCAGCCCCAGCATTTT
NA,TRBV30,TRBJ1-5,NA,CAWSVDRNQPQHF,TGTGCCTGGAGTGTAGATCGCAATCAGCCCCAGCATTTT